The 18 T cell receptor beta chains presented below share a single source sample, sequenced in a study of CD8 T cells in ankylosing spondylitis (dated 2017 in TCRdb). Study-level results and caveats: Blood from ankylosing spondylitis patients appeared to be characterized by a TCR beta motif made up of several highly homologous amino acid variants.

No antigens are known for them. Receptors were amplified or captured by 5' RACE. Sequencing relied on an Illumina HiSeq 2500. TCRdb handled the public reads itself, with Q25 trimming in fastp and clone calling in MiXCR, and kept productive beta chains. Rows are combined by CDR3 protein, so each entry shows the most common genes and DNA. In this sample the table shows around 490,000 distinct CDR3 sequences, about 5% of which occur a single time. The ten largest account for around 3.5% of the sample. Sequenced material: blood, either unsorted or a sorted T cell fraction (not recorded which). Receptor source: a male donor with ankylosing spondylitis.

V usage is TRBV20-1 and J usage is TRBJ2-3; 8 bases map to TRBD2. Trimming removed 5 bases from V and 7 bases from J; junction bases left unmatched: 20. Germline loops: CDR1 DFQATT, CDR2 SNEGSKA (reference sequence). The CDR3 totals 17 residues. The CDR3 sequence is CSALTPTDLAGSNTQYF. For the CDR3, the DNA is TGCAGTGCTCTAACCCCGACAGATTTAGCGGGGAGCAATACGCAGTATTTT.

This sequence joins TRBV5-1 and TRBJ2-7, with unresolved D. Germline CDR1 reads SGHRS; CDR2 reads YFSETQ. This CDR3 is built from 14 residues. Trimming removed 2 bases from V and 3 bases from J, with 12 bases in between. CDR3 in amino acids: CASSFRNFGYEQYF. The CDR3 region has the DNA TGCGCCAGCAGCTTTCGGAATTTCGGCTACGAGCAGTACTTC.

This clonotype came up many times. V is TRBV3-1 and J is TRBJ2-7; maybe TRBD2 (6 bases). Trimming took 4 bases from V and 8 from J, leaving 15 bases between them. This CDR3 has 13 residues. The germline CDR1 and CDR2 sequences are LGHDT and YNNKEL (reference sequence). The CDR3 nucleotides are TGTGCCAGCAGCCCGACTAGATCAGGGAAGCAGTACTTC. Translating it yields CASSPTRSGKQYF.

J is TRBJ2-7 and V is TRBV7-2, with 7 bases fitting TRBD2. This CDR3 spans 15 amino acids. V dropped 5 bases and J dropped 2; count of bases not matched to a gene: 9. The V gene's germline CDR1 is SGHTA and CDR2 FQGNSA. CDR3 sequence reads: CASSPDTAGAYEQYF. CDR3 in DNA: TGTGCCAGCAGCCCGGACACTGCGGGGGCCTACGAGCAGTACTTC.

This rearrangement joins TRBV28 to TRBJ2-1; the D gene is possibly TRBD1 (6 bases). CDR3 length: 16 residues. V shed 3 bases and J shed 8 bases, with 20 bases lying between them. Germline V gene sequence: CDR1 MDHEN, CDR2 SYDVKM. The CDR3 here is CASSFYMGAQLHEQFF. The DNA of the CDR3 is TGTGCCAGCAGTTTTTACATGGGGGCCCAACTACATGAGCAGTTCTTC.

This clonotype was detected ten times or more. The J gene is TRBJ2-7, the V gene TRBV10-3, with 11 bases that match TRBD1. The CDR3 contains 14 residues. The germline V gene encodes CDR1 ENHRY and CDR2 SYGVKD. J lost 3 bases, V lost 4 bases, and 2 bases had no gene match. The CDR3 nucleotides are TGTGCCATCAGTGTGGGACAGGGGGACTACGAGCAGTACTTC. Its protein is CAISVGQGDYEQYF.

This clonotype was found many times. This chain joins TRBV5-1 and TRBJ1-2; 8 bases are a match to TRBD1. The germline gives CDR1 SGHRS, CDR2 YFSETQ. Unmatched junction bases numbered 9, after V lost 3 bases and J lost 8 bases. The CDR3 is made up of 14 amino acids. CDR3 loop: CASSSQGGASGYTF. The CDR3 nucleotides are TGCGCCAGCAGCTCACAGGGGGGTGCAAGCGGCTACACCTTC.

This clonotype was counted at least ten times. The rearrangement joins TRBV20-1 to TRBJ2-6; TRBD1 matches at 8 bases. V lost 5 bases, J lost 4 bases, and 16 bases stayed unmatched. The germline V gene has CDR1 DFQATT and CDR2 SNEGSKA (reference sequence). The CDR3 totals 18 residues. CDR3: CSAVNGQGSVAGANVLTF. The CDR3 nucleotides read TGCAGTGCTGTCAACGGACAGGGATCAGTTGCAGGGGCCAACGTCCTGACTTTC.

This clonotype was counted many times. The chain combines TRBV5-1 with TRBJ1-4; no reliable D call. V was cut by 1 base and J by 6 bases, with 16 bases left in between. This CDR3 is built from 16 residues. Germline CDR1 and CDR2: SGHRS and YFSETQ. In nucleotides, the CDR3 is TGCGCCAGCAGCTTGAGGCGTATTCGGCGAGATGAAAAACTGTTTTTT. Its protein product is CASSLRRIRRDEKLFF.

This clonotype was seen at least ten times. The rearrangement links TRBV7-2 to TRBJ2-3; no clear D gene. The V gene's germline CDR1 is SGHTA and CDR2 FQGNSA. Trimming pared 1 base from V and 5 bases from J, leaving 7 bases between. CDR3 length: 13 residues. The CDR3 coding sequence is TGTGCCAGCAGCTTAGAGAAGGAAGATACGCAGTATTTT. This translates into CASSLEKEDTQYF.

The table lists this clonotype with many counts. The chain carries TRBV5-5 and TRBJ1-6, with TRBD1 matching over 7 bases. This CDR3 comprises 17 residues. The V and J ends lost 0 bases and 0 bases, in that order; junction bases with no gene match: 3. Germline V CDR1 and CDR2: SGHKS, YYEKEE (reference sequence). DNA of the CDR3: TGTGCCAGCAGCTTGGCCGACAGGGCCTCCTATAATTCACCCCTCCACTTT. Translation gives CASSLADRASYNSPLHF.

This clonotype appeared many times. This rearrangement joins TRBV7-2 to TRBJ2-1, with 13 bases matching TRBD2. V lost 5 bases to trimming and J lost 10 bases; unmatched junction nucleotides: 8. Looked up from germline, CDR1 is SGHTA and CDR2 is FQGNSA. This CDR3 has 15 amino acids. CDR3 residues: CASSPSGLAGYEQFF. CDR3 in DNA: TGTGCCAGCAGCCCCTCGGGACTAGCGGGATACGAGCAGTTCTTC. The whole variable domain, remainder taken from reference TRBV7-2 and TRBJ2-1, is GAGVSQSPSNKVTEKGKDVELRCDPISGHTALYWYRQSLGQGLEFLIYFQGNSAPDKSGLPSDRFSAERTGGSVSTLTIQRTQQEDSAVYLCASSPSGLAGYEQFFGPGTRLTVL.

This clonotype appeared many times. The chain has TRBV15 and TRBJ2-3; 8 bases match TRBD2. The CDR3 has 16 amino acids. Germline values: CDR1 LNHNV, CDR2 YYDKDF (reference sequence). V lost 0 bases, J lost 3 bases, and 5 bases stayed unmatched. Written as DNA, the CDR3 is TGTGCCACCAGCAGAGACCCAAGCGGGAGAACAGATACGCAGTATTTT. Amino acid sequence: CATSRDPSGRTDTQYF.

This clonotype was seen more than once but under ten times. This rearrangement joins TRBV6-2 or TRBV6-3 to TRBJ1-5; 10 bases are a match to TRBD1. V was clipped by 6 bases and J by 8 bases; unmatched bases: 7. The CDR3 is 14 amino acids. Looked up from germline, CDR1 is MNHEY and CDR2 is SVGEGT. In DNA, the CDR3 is TGTGCCAGCAGCCGACAGGGGGCCGGGAAGCCCCAGCATTTT. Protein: CASSRQGAGKPQHF.

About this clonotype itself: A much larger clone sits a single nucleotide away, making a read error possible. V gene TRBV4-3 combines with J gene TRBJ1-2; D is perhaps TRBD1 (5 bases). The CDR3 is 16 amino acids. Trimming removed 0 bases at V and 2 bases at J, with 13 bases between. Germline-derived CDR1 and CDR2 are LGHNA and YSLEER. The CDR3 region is CASSQDMRQPNYGYTF. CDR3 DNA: TGCGCCAGCAGCCAAGATATGAGACAGCCGAACTATGGCTACACCTTC.

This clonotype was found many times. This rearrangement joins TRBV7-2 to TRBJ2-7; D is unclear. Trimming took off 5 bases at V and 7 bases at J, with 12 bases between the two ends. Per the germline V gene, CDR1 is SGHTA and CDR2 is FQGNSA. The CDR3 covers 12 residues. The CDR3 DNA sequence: TGTGCCAGCAGCCACTACGGGCGAGAGCAGTACTTC. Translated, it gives CASSHYGREQYF. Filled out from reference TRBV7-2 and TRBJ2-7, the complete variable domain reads GAGVSQSPSNKVTEKGKDVELRCDPISGHTALYWYRQSLGQGLEFLIYFQGNSAPDKSGLPSDRFSAERTGGSVSTLTIQRTQQEDSAVYLCASSHYGREQYFGPGTRLTVT.

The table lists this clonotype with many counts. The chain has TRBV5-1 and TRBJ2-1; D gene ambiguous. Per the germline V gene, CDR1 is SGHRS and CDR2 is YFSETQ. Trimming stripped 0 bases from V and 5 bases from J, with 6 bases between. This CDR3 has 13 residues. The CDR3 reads CASSLGSHNEQFF. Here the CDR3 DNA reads TGCGCCAGCAGCTTGGGTTCTCACAATGAGCAGTTCTTC. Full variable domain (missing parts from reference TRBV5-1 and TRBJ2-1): KAGVTQTPRYLIKTRGQQVTLSCSPISGHRSVSWYQQTPGQGLQFLFEYFSETQRNKGNFPGRFSGRQFSNSRSEMNVSTLELGDSALYLCASSLGSHNEQFFGPGTRLTVL.

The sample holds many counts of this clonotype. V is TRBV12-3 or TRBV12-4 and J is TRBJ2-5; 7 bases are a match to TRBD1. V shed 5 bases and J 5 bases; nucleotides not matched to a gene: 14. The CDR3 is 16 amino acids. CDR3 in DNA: TGTGCCAGCAGTCGCAACTGGGACAGTCGCGCGGAGACCCAGTACTTC. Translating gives CASSRNWDSRAETQYF.